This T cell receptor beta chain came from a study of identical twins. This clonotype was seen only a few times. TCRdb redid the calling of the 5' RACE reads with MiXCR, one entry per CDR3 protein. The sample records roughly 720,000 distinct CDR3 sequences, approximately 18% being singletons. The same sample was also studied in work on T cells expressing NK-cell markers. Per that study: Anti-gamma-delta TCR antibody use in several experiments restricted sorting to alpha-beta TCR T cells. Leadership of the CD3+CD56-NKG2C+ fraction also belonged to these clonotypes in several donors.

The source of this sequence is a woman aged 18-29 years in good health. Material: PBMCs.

For the CDR3, the DNA is TGCAGTGCTAGAATCCCGCCGGATACGCAGTATTTT. Amino acids: CSARIPPDTQYF. The genes are TRBV20-1 and TRBJ2-3; D unresolved. The CDR3 runs 12 residues. The germline gives CDR1 DFQATT, CDR2 SNEGSKA (reference sequence). V lost 2 bases to trimming and J lost 6 bases, with 9 bases between them.